These 32 T cell receptor beta chains originate from one sample sequenced in a study of T cell responses to AZD1222 COVID-19 vaccine. Profiled with immunoSEQ multiplex PCR; TCRdb holds only in-frame clones, not every one. This sample has 150,000 to 200,000 clones, with 90% found just once. The source was peripheral blood, collected on day 0 of AZD1222 vaccination. The source is an adult in good health.

V usage is TRBV10-3 and J usage is TRBJ2-2; a possible D gene is TRBD1 (6 bases). The CDR3 totals 14 residues. Per germline, CDR1 ENHRY and CDR2 SYGVKD. V lost 4 bases, J lost 4 bases, and 10 bases lay in between. The CDR3 DNA reads TGTGCCATCAGTGCCACAGGGCTCACCGGGGAGCTGTTTTTT. Its translation is CAISATGLTGELFF.

This chain uses TRBV28 with TRBJ1-5, with D tentatively TRBD1 (5 bases). Germline-derived CDR1 and CDR2 are MDHEN and SYDVKM. With 7 bases removed from V and 2 bases from J, the gap between germline ends came to 9 bases. CDR3 length: 13 residues. The CDR3 loop is CASKGVGNQPQHF. The CDR3 DNA reads as TGTGCCAGCAAAGGGGTGGGCAATCAGCCCCAGCATTTT.

Of note for this clone: An end of the junction does not agree with germline; a read error may underlie this. This sequence joins TRBV11-2 and TRBJ2-7; unclear D gene. CDR1 and CDR2 (germline): SGHAT, FQNNGV. CDR3 size: 13 residues. Here the CDR3 reads CASSLDLPRTLHF. The CDR3 DNA sequence: TGTGCCAGCAGCTTAGATCTGCCCCGGACGCTACACTTC.

A few counts support this clone. The chain combines TRBV2 with TRBJ1-2; D is perhaps TRBD1 (5 bases). The V end was cut by 1 base, the J end by 8 bases, with 14 bases between. Germline V gene data show CDR1 as SNHLY and CDR2 as FYNNEI. The length of the CDR3 is 14 residues. This CDR3 reads CASSEVGGGKGYTF. CDR3 DNA sequence: TGTGCCAGCAGTGAAGTCGGGGGAGGAAAGGGCTACACCTTC.

V and J are TRBV13 and TRBJ1-2, with D tentatively TRBD1 (5 bases). In germline, CDR1 is PRHDT, CDR2 FYEKMQ (reference sequence). V lost 5 bases and J lost 0, with 16 bases in between. The CDR3 extends over 16 amino acids. For the CDR3, the DNA is TGTGCCAGCAGCGAAGACAGCCTAGGCGCTAACTATGGCTACACCTTC. This sequence encodes CASSEDSLGANYGYTF.

The sample holds a few counts of this clone. The rearrangement joins TRBV5-4 to TRBJ1-3; TRBD1 agrees at 7 bases. Trimming took 4 bases from V and 0 from J; bases not matched to a gene: 7. Germline V gene sequence: CDR1 SGHNT, CDR2 YYREEE (reference sequence). There are 16 residues in the CDR3. The CDR3 DNA sequence: TGTGCCAGCAGCATCACAGGGGCCCGCTCTGGAAACACCATATATTTT. Translated, it gives CASSITGARSGNTIYF.

The chain employs TRBV24-1 and TRBJ1-2, with TRBD1 matching over 7 bases. The CDR3 is 15 amino acids. Germline V gives CDR1 KGHDR, CDR2 SFDVKD. The V segment lost 0 bases and the J segment 4 bases; nucleotides outside the gene matches: 4. The CDR3 nucleotides are TGTGCCACCAGTGATTTGCAGGGGGGCGTCTATGGCTACACCTTC. This codes for CATSDLQGGVYGYTF.

In its sample, this clone was seen once. The gene calls are TRBV7-2 and TRBJ2-7; D gene unclear. Between the trimmed V and J ends, which lost 4 bases and 4 bases, there was a span of 8 bases. This CDR3 spans 12 amino acids. In germline, CDR1 is SGHTA, CDR2 FQGNSA. CDR3 sequence: CASSSTKYEQYF. The CDR3 DNA reads TGTGCCAGCAGCTCCACCAAGTACGAGCAGTACTTC.

The chain joins TRBV5-5 to TRBJ1-6; D call uncertain. Germline-derived CDR1 and CDR2 are SGHKS and YYEKEE (reference sequence). The ends were cut back, 0 bases at V and 5 bases at J, with 3 bases in the middle. CDR3 length equals 13 residues. The chain's CDR3 is CASSLGDNSPLHF. CDR3 coding DNA: TGTGCCAGCAGCTTGGGGGATAATTCACCCCTCCACTTT.

This clone was seen just once. The chain links TRBV19 to TRBJ1-4; 8 bases are a match to TRBD1. The CDR3 is made up of 16 amino acids. Trimming cost V 3 bases and J 5 bases; bases outside gene matches: 8. The germline CDR1 and CDR2 sequences are LNHDA and SQIVND (reference sequence). This CDR3 is CASSMAGQGGNEKLFF. The CDR3 DNA sequence: TGTGCCAGTAGTATGGCTGGACAGGGAGGGAATGAAAAACTGTTTTTT. The whole variable domain, remainder taken from reference TRBV19 and TRBJ1-4, is DGGITQSPKYLFRKEGQNVTLSCEQNLNHDAMYWYRQDPGQGLRLIYYSQIVNDFQKGDIAEGYSVSREKKESFPLTVTSAQKNPTAFYLCASSMAGQGGNEKLFFGSGTQLSVL.

This chain uses TRBV7-2 with TRBJ1-5; weak D call: TRBD1 (6 bases). V lost 4 bases and J lost 0, with 10 bases in between. The germline V gene has CDR1 SGHTA and CDR2 FQGNSA. The CDR3 extends over 15 amino acids. CDR3 DNA: TGTGCCAGCAGCTCCCGGGGGCTTAGCAATCAGCCCCAGCATTTT. As protein: CASSSRGLSNQPQHF. Complete variable domain (other parts from reference TRBV7-2 and TRBJ1-5): GAGVSQSPSNKVTEKGKDVELRCDPISGHTALYWYRQSLGQGLEFLIYFQGNSAPDKSGLPSDRFSAERTGGSVSTLTIQRTQQEDSAVYLCASSSRGLSNQPQHFGDGTRLSIL.

This CDR3 is CAWSMGNNSPLHF. The DNA for the CDR3 is TGTGCCTGGAGTATGGGGAATAATTCACCCCTCCACTTT. The V call is TRBV30, the J call TRBJ1-6; D unresolved. Germline lookup yields CDR1 GTSNPN and CDR2 SVGIG (reference sequence). This CDR3 comprises 13 residues. V dropped 2 bases and J dropped 5 bases, with 7 bases sitting between them. The full variable domain, in which reference TRBV30 and TRBJ1-6 provide the parts outside the CDR3, is SQTIHQWPATLVQPVGSPLSLECTVEGTSNPNLYWYRQAAGRGLQLLFYSVGIGQISSEVPQNLSASRPQDRQFILSSKKLLLSDSGFYLCAWSMGNNSPLHFGNGTRLTVT.

In this sample, this clone turned up once. This chain connects TRBV3-1 (or the pseudogene TRBV3-2) to TRBJ2-3; D may be TRBD2 (5 bases). This CDR3 is built from 16 residues. Trimming removed 5 bases at V and 1 base at J, with 16 bases between. CDR1 and CDR2 (germline): LGHDT, YNNKEL (reference sequence). The CDR3 protein is CASSKNSDSRTDTQYF. As DNA, the CDR3 is TGTGCCAGCAGCAAGAATTCGGACTCCCGCACAGATACGCAGTATTTT.

The chain is built from TRBV15 and TRBJ2-5, with 9 bases that match TRBD2. J lost 5 bases, V lost 1 base, and 8 bases had no gene match. Germline loops: CDR1 LNHNV, CDR2 YYDKDF (reference sequence). This CDR3 is 16 amino acids long. CDR3 in DNA: TGTGCCACCAGCAGAGCCCTAGCGGGGCTGGGGGAGACCCAGTACTTC. It yields the protein CATSRALAGLGETQYF.

This clone was seen a few times. The genes are TRBV6-2 or TRBV6-3 and TRBJ2-2; D gene unclear. Germline lookup yields CDR1 MNHEY and CDR2 SVGEGT. V lost 4 bases and J lost 6, with 12 bases in between. CDR3 length equals 14 residues. The CDR3 nucleotides are TGTGCCAGCAGTTTCCGGTTGGTTGCCGGGGAGCTGTTTTTT. Residues: CASSFRLVAGELFF.

This chain uses TRBV7-5 with TRBJ1-2. TRBV7-5 is a pseudogene segment. This CDR3 comprises 15 residues. This CDR3 is CARSLASGPNYGYTF. The CDR3 DNA is TGTGCCAGAAGCTTAGCATCGGGGCCGAACTATGGCTACACCTTC.

J is TRBJ2-1 and V is TRBV29-1; the D call may be TRBD1 or TRBD2 (5 bases each). Per germline, CDR1 SQVTM and CDR2 ANQGSEA. V lost 6 bases, J lost 1 base, and 13 bases lay in between. This CDR3 spans 14 amino acids. CDR3: CSVSGAVSYNEQFF. The CDR3 DNA follows: TGCAGCGTCTCCGGGGCGGTGTCCTACAATGAGCAGTTCTTC.

The chain couples TRBV6-5 to TRBJ1-2; 9 bases match TRBD1. The CDR3 totals 13 residues. Trimming cost V 6 bases and J 4 bases; bases outside gene matches: 3. The V gene's germline CDR1 is MNHEY and CDR2 SVGAGI. The CDR3 region has the DNA TGTGCCAGCAGCGGACAGGGGATCTATGGCTACACCTTC. Translating gives CASSGQGIYGYTF.

This sequence joins TRBV6-5 and TRBJ1-4, with D possibly matching TRBD1 (6 bases). Germline loops: CDR1 MNHEY, CDR2 SVGAGI. Trimming shortened V by 4 bases and J by 8 bases, and 14 bases separated the two germline ends. The CDR3 contains 14 residues. The CDR3 is CASSSGAEEEKLFF. CDR3 DNA: TGTGCCAGCAGTTCAGGGGCTGAGGAGGAAAAACTGTTTTTT.

The chain recombines TRBV7-2 with TRBJ1-6; 7 nucleotides align to TRBD1. The germline gives CDR1 SGHTA, CDR2 FQGNSA. This CDR3 has 16 residues. Trimming removed 0 bases from V and 7 bases from J; junction bases left unmatched: 6. CDR3 sequence (DNA): TGTGCCAGCAGCTTAGCCAGTGGACAGGCCAATTCACCCCTCCACTTT. It is translated as CASSLASGQANSPLHF.

The genes are TRBV15 and TRBJ1-3; maybe TRBD1 (6 bases). CDR1 LNHNV and CDR2 YYDKDF come from the germline V gene (reference sequence). The CDR3 covers 14 residues. V lost 9 bases and J 2 bases, leaving 14 bases between the germline ends. CDR3 sequence reads: CATAPGATGNTIYF. Here the CDR3 DNA reads TGTGCCACGGCCCCGGGGGCTACTGGAAACACCATATATTTT.

V is TRBV6-5 and J is TRBJ2-7, with 10 bases identical to TRBD1. CDR1 and CDR2 (germline): MNHEY, SVGAGI. The J segment lost 3 bases and the V segment lost 6 bases, leaving 5 bases of the junction unmatched. CDR3 length: 14 amino acids. In DNA form, the CDR3 reads TGTGCCAGCAGAACCGGGACAGGGGTCTACGAGCAGTACTTC. This gives the protein CASRTGTGVYEQYF.

The chain carries TRBV28 and TRBJ1-2; weak D call: TRBD1 (5 bases). Germline values: CDR1 MDHEN, CDR2 SYDVKM. This CDR3 contains 13 residues. The ends were cut back, 5 bases at V and 4 bases at J, with 11 bases in the middle. For the CDR3, the DNA is TGTGCCAGCAGTCGAGGGGATGCCTATGGCTACACCTTC. Translation: CASSRGDAYGYTF.

This chain joins TRBV7-4 and TRBJ2-5, with 8 bases aligning to TRBD1. The CDR3 totals 15 residues. After removal of 5 bases from V and 5 bases from J, the junction contained 10 bases not matched to a gene. Germline lookup yields CDR1 SGHVT and CDR2 SQSDAQ. This chain's CDR3 is CASSGSQGARETQYF. CDR3 sequence (DNA): TGTGCCAGCAGCGGAAGTCAGGGGGCGAGGGAGACCCAGTACTTC.

The chain couples TRBV7-2 to TRBJ2-2, with TRBD2 as a possible D gene (6 bases). V dropped 8 bases and J dropped 5 bases, with 15 bases sitting between them. The CDR3 totals 14 residues. Germline V gene lookup returns CDR1 SGHTA and CDR2 FQGNSA. The CDR3 spells CASLSVAGTGELFF. CDR3 coding DNA: TGTGCCAGCCTCTCGGTCGCGGGGACCGGGGAGCTGTTTTTT. The full variable domain, completed using reference TRBV7-2 and TRBJ2-2, is GAGVSQSPSNKVTEKGKDVELRCDPISGHTALYWYRQSLGQGLEFLIYFQGNSAPDKSGLPSDRFSAERTGGSVSTLTIQRTQQEDSAVYLCASLSVAGTGELFFGEGSRLTVL.

The chain has TRBV7-2 and TRBJ2-5; 11 bases are a match to TRBD2. V shed 5 bases, J shed 4 bases, and the junction held 6 bases outside the gene matches. CDR3 length: 15 residues. In germline, CDR1 is SGHTA, CDR2 FQGNSA. This chain's CDR3 is CASSGRLAGRETQYF. The CDR3 DNA reads as TGTGCCAGCAGCGGCCGACTAGCGGGAAGAGAGACCCAGTACTTC. The full variable domain, completed using reference TRBV7-2 and TRBJ2-5, is GAGVSQSPSNKVTEKGKDVELRCDPISGHTALYWYRQSLGQGLEFLIYFQGNSAPDKSGLPSDRFSAERTGGSVSTLTIQRTQQEDSAVYLCASSGRLAGRETQYFGPGTRLLVL.

The chain recombines TRBV11-2 with TRBJ2-5; D remains ambiguous. In germline, CDR1 is SGHAT, CDR2 FQNNGV. V was trimmed by 5 bases and J by 5 bases, leaving 6 bases between them. CDR3 length: 11 amino acids. The CDR3: CASSQQETQYF. CDR3 in DNA: TGTGCCAGCAGCCAACAGGAGACCCAGTACTTC.

V and J are TRBV13 and TRBJ2-3; no clear D. The CDR3 extends over 13 amino acids. The ends were cut back, 6 bases at V and 0 bases at J, with 7 bases in the middle. The germline gives CDR1 PRHDT, CDR2 FYEKMQ (reference sequence). CDR3 protein: CASRAASTDTQYF. Here the CDR3 DNA reads TGTGCCAGCAGGGCGGCTAGCACAGATACGCAGTATTTT. The variable domain in full, with the rest retrieved from reference TRBV13 and TRBJ2-3, is AAGVIQSPRHLIKEKRETATLKCYPIPRHDTVYWYQQGPGQDPQFLISFYEKMQSDKGSIPDRFSAQQFSDYHSELNMSSLELGDSALYFCASRAASTDTQYFGPGTRLTVL.

CDR3 nucleotides: TGTGCCAGCAGCCATGGGAACACCATATATTTT. Translated: CASSHGNTIYF. The genes are TRBV3-1 (or the pseudogene TRBV3-2) and TRBJ1-3; D gene uncertain. Between the trimmed V and J ends, which lost 3 bases and 7 bases, there was a span of 4 bases. Germline assignment: CDR1 LGHDT and CDR2 YNNKEL (reference sequence). The CDR3 extends over 11 amino acids.

The V gene is TRBV19, the J gene TRBJ1-5; 10 bases are shared with TRBD1. Trimming removed 5 bases from V and 6 bases from J; junction bases left unmatched: 10. Germline loops: CDR1 LNHDA, CDR2 SQIVND (reference sequence). The length of the CDR3 is 16 residues. The CDR3 DNA sequence: TGTGCCAGTAGTTTGCCTGACAGGGGGCGGTTTCAGCCCCAGCATTTT. Encoded protein: CASSLPDRGRFQPQHF.

CDR3 sequence (DNA): TGTGCCAGCAGCGCCCCCGGGACCCACGGTGGCTACACCTTC. It translates to CASSAPGTHGGYTF. The chain uses TRBV2 and TRBJ1-2, with D perhaps TRBD1 (5 bases). Trimming stripped 6 bases from V and 7 bases from J, with 18 bases between. Germline CDR1 reads SNHLY; CDR2 reads FYNNEI. The CDR3 contains 14 residues.

V gene TRBV14 combines with J gene TRBJ2-1; D is tentatively TRBD1 or TRBD2 (5 bases each). V lost 1 base and J 7 bases, leaving 11 bases between the germline ends. The V gene's germline CDR1 is SGHDN and CDR2 FVKESK. The CDR3 runs to 14 residues. This chain's CDR3 is CASSQVPGLNEQFF. The CDR3 DNA is TGTGCCAGCAGCCAAGTCCCGGGGCTTAATGAGCAGTTCTTC.